A single TCR beta chain is shown here with its context. The CDR3 spans 16 residues. Germline lookup yields CDR1 LNHNV and CDR2 YYDKDF (reference sequence). The V and J ends lost 0 bases and 5 bases respectively, with 11 bases between them. TCRdb's table, derived via immunoSEQ multiplex PCR, lists solely in-frame clones and lacks some. The top ten hold 22% of the sample, which has about 83,000 clones, around 84% seen once. The sample comes from a study of blood T cell repertoires in COVID-19. This TCR was recovered from a woman over 75 in a cohort sampled during active or convalescent COVID-19. The rearrangement uses TRBV15 and TRBJ1-6; D gene ambiguous. Sequenced sample: peripheral blood. The CDR3 region has the DNA TGTGCCACCAGCAGAGATCTGGGCTTACATAATTCACCCCTCCACTTT. Translated: CATSRDLGLHNSPLHF.